This entry describes one TCR beta chain. These data belong to a study of cytomegalovirus exposure and HLA in healthy donors. The PCR used 60 Vbeta and 13 Jbeta primers. TCRdb's table, derived via immunoSEQ multiplex PCR, lists solely in-frame clones and lacks some. The table shows 150,000 to 250,000 clones, with 65% to 90% occurring only once. This TCR was recovered from a woman in her fifties or sixties in good health and CMV-seronegative. Sequenced sample: PBMCs.

The CDR3 nucleotides read TGTGCCAGCAGTGTTCGGGGGGCGGGCGCTGAAGCTTTCTTT. It specifies CASSVRGAGAEAFF. The J gene is TRBJ1-1, the V gene TRBV2; D perhaps matches TRBD1 (6 bases). The V end was cut by 4 bases, the J end by 6 bases, with 15 bases between. CDR1 is SNHLY and CDR2 is FYNNEI in the germline V gene. The CDR3 is 14 amino acids.